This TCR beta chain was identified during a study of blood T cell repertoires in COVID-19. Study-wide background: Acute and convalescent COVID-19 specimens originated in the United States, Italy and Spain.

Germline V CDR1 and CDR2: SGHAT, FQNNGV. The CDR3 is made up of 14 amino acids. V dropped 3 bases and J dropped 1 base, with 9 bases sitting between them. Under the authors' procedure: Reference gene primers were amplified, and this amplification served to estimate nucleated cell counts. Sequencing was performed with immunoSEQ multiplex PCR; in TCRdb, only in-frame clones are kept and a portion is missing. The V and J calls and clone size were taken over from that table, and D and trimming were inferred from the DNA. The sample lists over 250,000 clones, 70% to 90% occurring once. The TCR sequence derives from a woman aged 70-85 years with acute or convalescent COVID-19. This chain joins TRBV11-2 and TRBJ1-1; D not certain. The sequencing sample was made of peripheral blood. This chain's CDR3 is CASSFTSGNTEAFF. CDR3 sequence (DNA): TGTGCCAGCAGCTTTACCTCAGGGAACACTGAAGCTTTCTTT.